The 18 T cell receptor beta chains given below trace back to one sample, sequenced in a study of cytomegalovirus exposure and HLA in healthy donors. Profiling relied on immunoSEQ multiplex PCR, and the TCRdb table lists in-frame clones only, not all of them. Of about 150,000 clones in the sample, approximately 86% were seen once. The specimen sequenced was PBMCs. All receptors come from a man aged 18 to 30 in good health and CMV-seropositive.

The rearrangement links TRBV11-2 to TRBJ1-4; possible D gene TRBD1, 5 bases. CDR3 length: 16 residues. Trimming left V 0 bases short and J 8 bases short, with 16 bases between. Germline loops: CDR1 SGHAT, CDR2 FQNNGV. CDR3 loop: CASSLEVTPRGEKLFF. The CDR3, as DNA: TGTGCCAGCAGCTTAGAGGTTACCCCGCGGGGCGAAAAACTGTTTTTT.

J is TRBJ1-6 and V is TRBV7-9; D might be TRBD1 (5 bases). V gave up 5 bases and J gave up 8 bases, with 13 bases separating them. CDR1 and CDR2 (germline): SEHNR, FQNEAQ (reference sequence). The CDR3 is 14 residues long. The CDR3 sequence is CASSPGRGDSPLHF. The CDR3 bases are TGTGCCAGCAGCCCCGGGAGGGGCGATTCACCCCTCCACTTT.

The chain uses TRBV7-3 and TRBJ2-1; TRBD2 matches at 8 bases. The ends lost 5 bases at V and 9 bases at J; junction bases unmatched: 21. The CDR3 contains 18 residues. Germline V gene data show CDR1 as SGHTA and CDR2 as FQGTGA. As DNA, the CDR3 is TGTGCCAGCAGCCCCAGTCATGGTAGCGGGACGAGTTACGGTGAGCAGTTCTTC. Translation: CASSPSHGSGTSYGEQFF.

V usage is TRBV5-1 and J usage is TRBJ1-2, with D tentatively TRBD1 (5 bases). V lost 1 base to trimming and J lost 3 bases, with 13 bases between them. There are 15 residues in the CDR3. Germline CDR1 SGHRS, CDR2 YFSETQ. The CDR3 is CASSLRGGTDYGYTF. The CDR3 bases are TGCGCCAGCAGCTTGAGGGGTGGAACAGACTATGGCTACACCTTC.

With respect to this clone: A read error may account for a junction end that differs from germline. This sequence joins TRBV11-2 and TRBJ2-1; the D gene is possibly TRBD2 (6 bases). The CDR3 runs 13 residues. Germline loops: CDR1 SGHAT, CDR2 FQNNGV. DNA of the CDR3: TGTGCCAGCAGCTCCTACAATGAGCGCCGCGGGGTCTTC. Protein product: CASSSYNERRGVF. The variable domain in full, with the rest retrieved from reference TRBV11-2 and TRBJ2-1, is EAGVAQSPRYKIIEKRQSVAFWCNPISGHATLYWYQQILGQGPKLLIQFQNNGVVDDSQLPKDRFSAERLKGVDSTLKIQPAKLEDSAVYLCASSSYNERRGVFGPGTRLTVL.

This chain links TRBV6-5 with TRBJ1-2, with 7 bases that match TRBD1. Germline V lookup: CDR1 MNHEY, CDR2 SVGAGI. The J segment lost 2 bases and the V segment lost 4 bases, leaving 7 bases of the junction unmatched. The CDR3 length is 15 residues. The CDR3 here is CASSSGTVRNYGYTF. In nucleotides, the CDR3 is TGTGCCAGCAGTTCCGGGACAGTTAGGAACTATGGCTACACCTTC.

The CDR3 DNA is TGTGCCAGCAGTGAATGGGACACACGGACCTATGGCTACACCTTC. Translating gives CASSEWDTRTYGYTF. The rearrangement joins TRBV25-1 to TRBJ1-2; tentative D call: TRBD1 (6 bases). Germline values: CDR1 MGHDK, CDR2 SYGVNS. The V end lost 1 base, the J end lost 4 bases, and 13 bases lay between the germline ends. The CDR3 extends over 15 amino acids.

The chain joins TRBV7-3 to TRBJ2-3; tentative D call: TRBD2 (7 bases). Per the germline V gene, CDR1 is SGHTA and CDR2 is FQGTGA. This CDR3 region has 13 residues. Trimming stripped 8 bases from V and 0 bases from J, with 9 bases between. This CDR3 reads CASGGASTDTQYF. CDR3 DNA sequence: TGTGCCAGCGGGGGGGCTAGCACAGATACGCAGTATTTT.

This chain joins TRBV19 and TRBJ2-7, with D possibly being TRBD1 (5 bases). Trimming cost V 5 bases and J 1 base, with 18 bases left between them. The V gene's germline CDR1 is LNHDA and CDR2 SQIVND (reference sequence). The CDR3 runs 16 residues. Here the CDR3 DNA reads TGTGCCAGTAGTCTCCTGGTCCGCAGGGATTCCTACGAGCAGTACTTC. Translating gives CASSLLVRRDSYEQYF.

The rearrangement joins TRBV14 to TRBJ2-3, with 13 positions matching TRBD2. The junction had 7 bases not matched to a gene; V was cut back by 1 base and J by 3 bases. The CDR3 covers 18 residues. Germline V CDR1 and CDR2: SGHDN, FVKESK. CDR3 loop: CASSQAGLAGRGTDTQYF. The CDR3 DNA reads TGTGCCAGCAGCCAAGCGGGACTAGCGGGACGGGGAACAGATACGCAGTATTTT. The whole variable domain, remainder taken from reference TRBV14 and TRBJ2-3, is EAGVTQFPSHSVIEKGQTVTLRCDPISGHDNLYWYRRVMGKEIKFLLHFVKESKQDESGMPNNRFLAERTGGTYSTLKVQPAELEDSGVYFCASSQAGLAGRGTDTQYFGPGTRLTVL.

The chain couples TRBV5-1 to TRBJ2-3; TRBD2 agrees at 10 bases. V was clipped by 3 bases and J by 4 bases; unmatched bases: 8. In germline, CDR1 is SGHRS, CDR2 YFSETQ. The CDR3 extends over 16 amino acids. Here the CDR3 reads CASSSPSGGAPDTQYF. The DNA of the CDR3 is TGCGCCAGCAGCTCGCCTAGCGGGGGAGCACCAGATACGCAGTATTTT.

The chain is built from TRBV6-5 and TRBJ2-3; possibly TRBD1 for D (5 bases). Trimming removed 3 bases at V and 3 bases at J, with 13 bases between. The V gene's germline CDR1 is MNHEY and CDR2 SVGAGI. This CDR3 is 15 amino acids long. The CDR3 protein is CASSYATDRTDTQYF. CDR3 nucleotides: TGTGCCAGCAGTTATGCGACAGACCGAACAGATACGCAGTATTTT.

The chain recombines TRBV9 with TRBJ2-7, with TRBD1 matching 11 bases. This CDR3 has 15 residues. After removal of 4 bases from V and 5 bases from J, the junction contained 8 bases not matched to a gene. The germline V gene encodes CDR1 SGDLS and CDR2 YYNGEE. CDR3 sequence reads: CASSLLGQGAHEQYF. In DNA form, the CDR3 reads TGTGCCAGCAGCCTTCTCGGACAGGGGGCCCACGAGCAGTACTTC.

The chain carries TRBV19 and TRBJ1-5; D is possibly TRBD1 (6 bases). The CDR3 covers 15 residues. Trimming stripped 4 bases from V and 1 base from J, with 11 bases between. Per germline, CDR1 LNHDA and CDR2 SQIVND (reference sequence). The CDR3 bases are TGTGCCAGTAGTAGTGACAGGCTAAGCAATCAGCCCCAGCATTTT. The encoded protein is CASSSDRLSNQPQHF. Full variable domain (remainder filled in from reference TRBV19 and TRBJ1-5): DGGITQSPKYLFRKEGQNVTLSCEQNLNHDAMYWYRQDPGQGLRLIYYSQIVNDFQKGDIAEGYSVSREKKESFPLTVTSAQKNPTAFYLCASSSDRLSNQPQHFGDGTRLSIL.

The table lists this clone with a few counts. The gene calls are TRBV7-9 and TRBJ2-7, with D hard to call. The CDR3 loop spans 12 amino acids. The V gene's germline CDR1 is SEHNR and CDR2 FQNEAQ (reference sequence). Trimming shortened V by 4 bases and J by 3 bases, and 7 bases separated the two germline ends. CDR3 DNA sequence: TGTGCCAGCAGCTCCCTCCTCTACGAGCAGTACTTC. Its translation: CASSSLLYEQYF.

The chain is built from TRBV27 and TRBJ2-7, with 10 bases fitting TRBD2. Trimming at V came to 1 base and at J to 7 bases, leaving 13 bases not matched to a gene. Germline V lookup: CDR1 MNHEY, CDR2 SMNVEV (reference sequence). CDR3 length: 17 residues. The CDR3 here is CASSLYVRTSGSREQYF. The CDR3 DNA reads TGTGCCAGCAGTTTATATGTCCGGACTAGCGGCTCAAGGGAGCAGTACTTC.

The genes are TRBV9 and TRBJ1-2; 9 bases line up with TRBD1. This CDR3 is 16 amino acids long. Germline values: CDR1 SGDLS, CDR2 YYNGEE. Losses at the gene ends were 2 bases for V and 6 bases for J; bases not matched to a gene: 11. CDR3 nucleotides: TGTGCCAGCAGCGTTGGGACAGGGATTTGGAACGATGGCTACACCTTC. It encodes CASSVGTGIWNDGYTF.

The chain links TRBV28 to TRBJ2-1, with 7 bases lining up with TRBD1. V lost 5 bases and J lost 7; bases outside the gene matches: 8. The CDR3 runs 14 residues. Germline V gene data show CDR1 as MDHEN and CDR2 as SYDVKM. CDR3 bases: TGTGCCAGCAGTCCCCCGGGACAGCGGAATGAGCAGTTCTTC. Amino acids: CASSPPGQRNEQFF.